Listed below are T cell receptor beta chains from one sample, sequenced in a study of PD-1 blockade in classical Hodgkin lymphoma. The repertoire was sequenced with immunoSEQ multiplex PCR; TCRdb's copy has only in-frame clones and lacks some. The sample holds about 98,000 clones; 81% are singletons and the top ten take 16%. This material consisted of peripheral blood mononuclear cells (PBMCs), taken before the second cycle of nivolumab. The receptors were sampled from a human donor with classical Hodgkin lymphoma. The CDR3 runs from the conserved cysteine through the conserved F or W. Size is stated for part of the rows, as once, few or many counts, or as a class when the clone is expanded.

size | J | V | CDR3
NA | TRBJ2-5 | TRBV7-2 | CASSLDRQAQETQYF
NA | TRBJ2-7 | TRBV5-5 | CASSLVQYWGEQYF
NA | TRBJ2-4 | TRBV7-2 | CASSNPSAPEGNIQYF
NA | TRBJ1-5 | TRBV6-5 | CASSRGGAHQPQHF
NA | TRBJ2-3 | TRBV28 | CASSARTGFGDTQYF
NA | TRBJ1-2 | TRBV4-3 | CASSPSAPRGYGYTF
NA | TRBJ2-1 | TRBV5-1 | CASSARTGTQYNEQFF
NA | TRBJ2-2 | TRBV7-7 | CASSLRPGRGTGELFF
NA | TRBJ1-3 | TRBV4-2 | CASSWSPTADTIYF
NA | TRBJ2-3 | TRBV6-5 | CAILHSGLTDTQYF
NA | TRBJ2-1 | TRBV18 | CASSPEAVYNEQFF
NA | TRBJ2-2 | TRBV25-1 | CASQSLNTGELFF
NA | TRBJ1-1 | TRBV28 | CASRAPLLGTEAFF
NA | TRBJ1-4 | TRBV5-1 | CASSLGGAQEKLFF
NA | TRBJ2-7 | TRBV2 | CASKGGQSSYEQYF
NA | TRBJ2-1 | TRBV5-6 | CASSLVIGKFGEQFF
NA | TRBJ2-7 | TRBV5-4 | CASTDRGTSYEQYF
NA | TRBJ1-5 | TRBV19 | CASSIGQGRNQPQHF
NA | TRBJ2-5 | TRBV11-2 | CASSSGQKETQYF
NA | TRBJ2-3 | TRBV7-9 | CASSLAPGWSTDTQYF
NA | TRBJ2-5 | TRBV5-1 | CASSLGQGQHGTQYF
many | TRBJ2-3 | TRBV7-8 | CASSETTGLADTQYF
NA | TRBJ2-3 | TRBV5-1 | CASSARQFTDTQYF
NA | TRBJ2-3 | TRBV29-1 | CSVGPGAFTDTQYF
NA | TRBJ2-7 | TRBV6-1 | CASSEAPGGTYEQYF
NA | TRBJ2-1 | TRBV27 | CASSTKQGGSYNEQFF
many | TRBJ1-5 | TRBV30 | CAWTGGLANQPQHF
NA | TRBJ2-5 | TRBV4-1 | CASSLGSGRARETQYF
NA | TRBJ2-1 | TRBV9 | CASSETERAYNEQFF
NA | TRBJ2-1 | TRBV9 | CASSESGDYYNEQFF
NA | TRBJ2-2 | TRBV6-6 | CASSPTSGATGELFF
NA | TRBJ1-2 | TRBV28 | CASSASGTLYGYTF
NA | TRBJ1-1 | TRBV5-6 | CASRRTGRTTEAFF
NA | TRBJ2-1 | TRBV7-3 | CASSRAAGAGDEQFF